This T cell receptor beta chain was found in a study of blood T cell repertoires in COVID-19. About the study: Specimens from acute and convalescent COVID-19 originated in the United States, Italy and Spain.

The V and J ends lost 5 bases and 6 bases respectively, with 13 bases between them. CDR3 length: 13 amino acids. Original handling: The assay estimated nucleated cells by amplifying reference gene primers. The repertoire was sequenced with immunoSEQ multiplex PCR; TCRdb's copy has only in-frame clones and lacks some. V and J calls and clone size are those listed in that table; D and trimming were worked out from the DNA. The sample yields 70,000 to 85,000 clones, 80% to 90% seen once. This clone was seen more than once but under ten times. Sequenced: peripheral blood. This TCR was sampled from a woman over 75 with acute or convalescent COVID-19. The gene calls are TRBV12-3 or TRBV12-4 and TRBJ1-2; D gene uncertain. The CDR3 DNA reads TGTGCCAGCAGTCCCTACGGAGAGGATGGCTACACCTTC. It specifies CASSPYGEDGYTF.